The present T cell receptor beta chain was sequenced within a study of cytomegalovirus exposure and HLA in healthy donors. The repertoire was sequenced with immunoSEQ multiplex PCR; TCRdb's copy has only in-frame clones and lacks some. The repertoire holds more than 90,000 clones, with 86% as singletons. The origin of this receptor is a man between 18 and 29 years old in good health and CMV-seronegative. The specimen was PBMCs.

CDR3 bases: TGTGCCAGTAGTCCCGGGGGGGGGCAATCCTACGAGCAGTACTTC. Protein product: CASSPGGGQSYEQYF. The rearrangement joins TRBV19 to TRBJ2-7, with 8 bases lining up with TRBD2. The V gene's germline CDR1 is LNHDA and CDR2 SQIVND (reference sequence). The V and J ends lost 5 bases and 1 base, in that order; junction bases with no gene match: 7. The CDR3 is made up of 15 amino acids.